The 19 T cell receptor beta chains listed next were all sequenced from one sample in a study of CD8+ T cells in alopecia areata. cDNA serving as the sequencing template came from extracted, reverse transcribed RNA. Sequencing was performed with immunoSEQ multiplex PCR; in TCRdb, only in-frame clones are kept and a portion is missing. The sample holds 42,000 or so clones, roughly 92% seen once. Indicated treatment: oral pan-JAK inhibitor, 5-10 mg twice daily. The specimen comprised CD8+ T cells sorted from blood, sampled at week 24, from a patient treated with tofacitinib. These receptors originate from a human donor with alopecia areata.

This chain connects TRBV2 to TRBJ2-3; 12 bases agree with TRBD2. V lost 9 bases and J lost 7; bases outside the gene matches: 8. The CDR3 has 14 residues. The V gene's germline CDR1 is SNHLY and CDR2 FYNNEI. The CDR3 coding sequence is TGTGCCAGTTTCCTAGCGGGGGGGCCCCATACGCAGTATTTT. Residues: CASFLAGGPHTQYF.

V is TRBV6-5 and J is TRBJ2-7; D unclear. This CDR3 comprises 13 residues. Germline V gene data show CDR1 as MNHEY and CDR2 as SVGAGI. V gave up 10 bases and J gave up 3 bases, with 16 bases separating them. The CDR3 loop reads CATALGAYYEQYF. The DNA of the CDR3 is TGTGCCACAGCCTTAGGCGCTTACTACGAGCAGTACTTC.

This sequence joins TRBV29-1 and TRBJ2-2; 8 bases line up with TRBD2. The CDR3 runs to 14 residues. From germline, CDR1 is SQVTM and CDR2 ANQGSEA. With V trimmed by 4 bases and J by 6 bases, 7 bases remained unmatched. CDR3 region: CSVAREGVSGELFF. CDR3 coding DNA: TGCAGCGTTGCCCGGGAGGGAGTATCCGGGGAGCTGTTTTTT.

In its sample, this clone was seen once. V gene TRBV7-8 combines with J gene TRBJ1-5; 9 nucleotides line up with TRBD1. CDR3 length: 15 residues. The germline V gene encodes CDR1 SGHVS and CDR2 FQNEAQ. Losses at the gene ends were 5 bases for V and 2 bases for J; bases not matched to a gene: 4. CDR3 in amino acids: CASSEGTGRNQPQHF. DNA for the CDR3: TGTGCCAGCAGCGAAGGGACAGGGCGCAATCAGCCCCAGCATTTT.

The V and J genes are TRBV19 and TRBJ2-2; 8 bases align to TRBD2. Germline lookup yields CDR1 LNHDA and CDR2 SQIVND (reference sequence). The CDR3 contains 16 residues. V shed 10 bases and J 4 bases; nucleotides not matched to a gene: 14. In DNA, the CDR3 is TGTGCCACTACACCCACGGGCGCGGGGGGCACCGGGGAGCTGTTTTTT. Amino acid sequence: CATTPTGAGGTGELFF. The variable domain in full, with the rest retrieved from reference TRBV19 and TRBJ2-2, is DGGITQSPKYLFRKEGQNVTLSCEQNLNHDAMYWYRQDPGQGLRLIYYSQIVNDFQKGDIAEGYSVSREKKESFPLTVTSAQKNPTAFYLCATTPTGAGGTGELFFGEGSRLTVL.

The V call is TRBV27, the J call TRBJ2-7; a weak D match, TRBD1 (6 bases). Germline values: CDR1 MNHEY, CDR2 SMNVEV (reference sequence). V was shortened by 8 bases and J by 4 bases, with 15 bases between the two germline ends. This CDR3 region has 13 residues. DNA of the CDR3: TGTGCCAGCCGGACAGCGACGGGGTACGAGCAGTACTTC. It codes for CASRTATGYEQYF.

The V and J genes are TRBV5-4 and TRBJ2-7; 8 bases are a match to TRBD1. There are 17 residues in the CDR3. Germline V gene sequence: CDR1 SGHNT, CDR2 YYREEE (reference sequence). V shed 0 bases, J shed 5 bases, and the junction held 13 bases outside the gene matches. The CDR3 here is CASSLGGGQGRKDEQYF. The DNA of the CDR3 is TGTGCCAGCAGCTTGGGGGGCGGACAGGGTAGGAAGGACGAGCAGTACTTC.

This chain uses TRBV4-3 with TRBJ2-5; tentatively, D is TRBD2 (6 bases). From germline, CDR1 is LGHNA and CDR2 YSLEER. The CDR3 has 15 amino acids. Trimming shortened V by 4 bases and J by 4 bases, and 16 bases separated the two germline ends. CDR3 nucleotides: TGCGCCAGCAGCCCCTCTCGACTAGACGGAGAGACCCAGTACTTC. Translating it yields CASSPSRLDGETQYF.

The chain's CDR3 is CASSFGGLAGVQETQYF. The CDR3 DNA follows: TGTGCCAGCAGTTTCGGGGGACTAGCGGGGGTCCAAGAGACCCAGTACTTC. This rearrangement joins TRBV27 to TRBJ2-5; TRBD2 matches at 14 bases. V shed 3 bases and J 1 base; nucleotides not matched to a gene: 4. In germline, CDR1 is MNHEY, CDR2 SMNVEV (reference sequence). CDR3 size: 17 residues.

This clone was detected only once. The gene calls are TRBV6-6 and TRBJ2-2; 8 nucleotides agree with TRBD1. The CDR3 extends over 15 amino acids. The J segment lost 3 bases and the V segment lost 5 bases, leaving 5 bases of the junction unmatched. Germline values: CDR1 MNHNY, CDR2 SVGAGI (reference sequence). This CDR3 is CASSAGTGHTGELFF. The CDR3 nucleotides are TGTGCCAGCAGTGCCGGGACAGGTCACACCGGGGAGCTGTTTTTT.

The chain uses TRBV4-3 and TRBJ1-6; 8 bases agree with TRBD1. CDR3 length: 15 residues. Germline V lookup: CDR1 LGHNA, CDR2 YSLEER. V lost 0 bases to trimming and J lost 8 bases; unmatched junction nucleotides: 3. Here the CDR3 DNA reads TGCGCCAGCAGCCAAGATAGGACAGGGTATTCACCCCTCCACTTT. Amino acids: CASSQDRTGYSPLHF.

The chain carries TRBV30 and TRBJ2-7; 12 positions match TRBD2. Germline lookup yields CDR1 GTSNPN and CDR2 SVGIG (reference sequence). The CDR3 has 13 amino acids. V shed 6 bases and J 5 bases; nucleotides not matched to a gene: 5. For the CDR3, the DNA is TGTGCCTGTCTAGCGGGGGGGCCCAACGAGCAGTACTTC. Translated: CACLAGGPNEQYF.

This sequence joins TRBV7-2 and TRBJ2-1, with D perhaps assigned TRBD1 or TRBD2 (5 bases each). The ends were cut back, 1 base at V and 8 bases at J, with 6 bases in the middle. The CDR3 totals 12 residues. Germline V CDR1 and CDR2: SGHTA, FQGNSA. CDR3 coding DNA: TGTGCCAGCAGCTTAGGGGGGTATGAGCAGTTCTTC. It encodes CASSLGGYEQFF. Full variable domain (missing parts from reference TRBV7-2 and TRBJ2-1): GAGVSQSPSNKVTEKGKDVELRCDPISGHTALYWYRQSLGQGLEFLIYFQGNSAPDKSGLPSDRFSAERTGGSVSTLTIQRTQQEDSAVYLCASSLGGYEQFFGPGTRLTVL.

The chain combines TRBV6-4 with TRBJ2-3, with 11 bases lining up with TRBD2. Germline V gene lookup returns CDR1 MRHNA and CDR2 SNTAGT. J was trimmed by 4 bases and V by 2 bases; bases with no gene match: 5. The length of the CDR3 is 16 residues. CDR3 in amino acids: CASSDVAGGPSDTQYF. The CDR3 nucleotides are TGTGCCAGCAGTGACGTAGCGGGGGGGCCCTCAGATACGCAGTATTTT.

The chain joins TRBV6-5 to TRBJ1-2; maybe TRBD1 (6 bases). CDR1 is MNHEY and CDR2 is SVGAGI in the germline V gene. There are 15 residues in the CDR3. With 0 bases removed from V and 1 base from J, the gap between germline ends came to 9 bases. CDR3 in amino acids: CASSYSAGDNYGYTF. The DNA for the CDR3 is TGTGCCAGCAGTTACTCGGCAGGGGATAACTATGGCTACACCTTC.

The chain employs TRBV6-5 and TRBJ2-2; the D gene is possibly TRBD2 (5 bases). CDR1 is MNHEY, CDR2 SVGAGI, per germline. The CDR3 length is 14 residues. With 8 bases removed from V and 5 bases from J, the gap between germline ends came to 15 bases. The chain's CDR3 is CASGQGRGTGELFF. CDR3 in DNA: TGTGCCAGCGGCCAAGGGCGAGGGACCGGGGAGCTGTTTTTT.

This rearrangement joins TRBV27 to TRBJ2-7; D tentatively reads TRBD1 or TRBD2 (6 bases each). V was shortened by 0 bases and J by 0 bases, with 12 bases between the two germline ends. Germline assignment: CDR1 MNHEY and CDR2 SMNVEV (reference sequence). CDR3 length: 16 residues. This CDR3 reads CASSLSGGFGSYEQYF. The CDR3 DNA reads as TGTGCCAGCAGTTTATCGGGGGGCTTCGGCTCCTACGAGCAGTACTTC.

The V call is TRBV7-9, the J call TRBJ2-5; 7 bases are a match to TRBD2. The J call may be faulty, since TRBJ2-7 better matches the DNA end. Germline lookup yields CDR1 SEHNR and CDR2 FQNEAQ (reference sequence). The CDR3 covers 14 residues. DNA for the CDR3: TGTGCCAGCAGCTGGGAGGGAACCCCCTACGAGCAGTACTTC. It specifies CASSWEGTPYEQYF.

The chain carries TRBV6-5 and TRBJ2-5; TRBD1 aligns across 7 bases. The CDR3 spans 14 residues. CDR1 and CDR2 from the germline V gene are MNHEY and SVGAGI. V gave up 7 bases and J gave up 5 bases; unmatched junction bases: 10. For the CDR3, the DNA is TGTGCCAGCAAAGACACAGGGGACCGGGAGACCCAGTACTTC. Its protein product is CASKDTGDRETQYF.